A single T cell receptor beta chain is shown here with its context. V was clipped by 2 bases and J by 8 bases, with 15 bases between them. CDR3 length equals 15 residues. Germline lookup yields CDR1 PRHDT and CDR2 FYEKMQ (reference sequence). The data were taken from a study of blood T cell repertoires in COVID-19. As for the study in general: The study drew acute and convalescent COVID-19 samples from the United States, Italy and Spain. T cells, B-cell-depleted T cells, or PBMCs supplied cDNA or gDNA.

Original analysis: Nucleated cell number was recorded as an estimate derived from reference gene primer amplification. Here immunoSEQ multiplex PCR was the method, and the copy in TCRdb shows in-frame clones only, minus some. V, J and clone size were drawn from that table, and D and trimming were deduced from the DNA. The table records approximately 83,000 clones, 88% of them present only once. The chain carries TRBV13 and TRBJ1-4; D perhaps matches TRBD1 (5 bases). Material for sequencing was peripheral blood. This TCR was sampled from a man between 65 and 80 years old with acute or convalescent COVID-19. The CDR3 is CASSLNRQGGEKLFF. The CDR3 bases are TGTGCCAGCAGCTTAAATAGGCAGGGAGGGGAAAAACTGTTTTTT.